The 15 T cell receptor beta chains in this list originate from one sample, sequenced in a study of STAT5B mutations in CD4+ large granular lymphocyte leukemia. Profiled with immunoSEQ multiplex PCR; TCRdb holds only in-frame clones, not every one. The sample has fewer than 35,000 clones; roughly 74% are singletons. Sequenced sample: CD4+ T cells from blood buffy coats. The receptors were gathered from a human donor in good health.

This clone was observed a handful of times. The chain links TRBV10-1 to TRBJ1-2; D remains ambiguous. V lost 0 bases and J lost 6, with 8 bases in between. The CDR3 is 13 amino acids. Looked up from germline, CDR1 is WNHNN and CDR2 is SYGVQD (reference sequence). The CDR3 region has the DNA TGCGCCAGCAGTGAGTCCGAGACGCATGGCTACACCTTC. It codes for CASSESETHGYTF.

V usage is TRBV11-2 and J usage is TRBJ2-2, with TRBD1 matching over 8 bases. The CDR3 is 14 amino acids. Germline CDR1 SGHAT, CDR2 FQNNGV. V lost 5 bases and J lost 4; bases outside the gene matches: 3. In nucleotides, the CDR3 is TGTGCCAGCAGCCGGGACAGGAGCACCGGGGAGCTGTTTTTT. It yields the protein CASSRDRSTGELFF. The whole variable domain, filled in from reference TRBV11-2 and TRBJ2-2, reads EAGVAQSPRYKIIEKRQSVAFWCNPISGHATLYWYQQILGQGPKLLIQFQNNGVVDDSQLPKDRFSAERLKGVDSTLKIQPAKLEDSAVYLCASSRDRSTGELFFGEGSRLTVL.

The chain couples TRBV6-1 to TRBJ1-1; D remains ambiguous. Trimming took 7 bases from V and 8 from J, leaving 8 bases between them. CDR1 is MNHNS and CDR2 is SASEGT in the germline V gene. CDR3 length: 10 residues. The CDR3 region has the DNA TGTGCCAGCAAAGAGGTGGAAGCTTTCTTT. Translated, it gives CASKEVEAFF.

This chain links TRBV9 with TRBJ2-1, with a weak D call TRBD2 (6 bases). The CDR3 loop spans 18 amino acids. CDR1 is SGDLS and CDR2 is YYNGEE in the germline V gene. V lost 3 bases and J lost 8, with 27 bases in between. The CDR3 nucleotides read TGTGCCAGCAGCGCTTATCCCCCTTTATCACTAGCCAGGGATGAGCAGTTCTTC. It encodes CASSAYPPLSLARDEQFF.

This chain joins TRBV5-1 and TRBJ1-3, with D possibly TRBD1 on 6 matching bases. Germline CDR1 and CDR2: SGHRS and YFSETQ. CDR3 length equals 14 residues. Trimming left V 7 bases short and J 2 bases short, with 13 bases between. The DNA for the CDR3 is TGCGCCAGCTTCCCCCCAGGGGCTGGAAACACCATATATTTT. This translates into CASFPPGAGNTIYF.

This chain uses TRBV18 with TRBJ1-2, with unresolved D. This CDR3 contains 14 residues. Germline V CDR1 and CDR2: KGHSH, LQKENI. With 3 bases removed from V and 6 bases from J, the gap between germline ends came to 14 bases. CDR3 bases: TGTGCCAGCTCACCCGCGAGTCAGGTGGATGGCTACACCTTC. As protein: CASSPASQVDGYTF.

The J gene is TRBJ2-6, the V gene TRBV6-6; D is unclear. Trimming left V 6 bases short and J 1 base short, with 10 bases between. Germline CDR1 reads MNHNY; CDR2 reads SVGAGI (reference sequence). The CDR3 is made up of 15 amino acids. The CDR3 nucleotides are TGTGCCAGCAGGAGAACACTTTCTGGGGCCAACGTCCTGACTTTC. Translating it yields CASRRTLSGANVLTF.

This chain uses TRBV2 with TRBJ2-3, with TRBD2 matching 8 bases. After removal of 1 base from V and 1 base from J, the junction contained 1 base not matched to a gene. Germline CDR1 reads SNHLY; CDR2 reads FYNNEI. CDR3 length equals 15 residues. CDR3 residues: CASSEGLARTDTQYF. CDR3 bases: TGTGCCAGCAGTGAAGGACTAGCGCGCACAGATACGCAGTATTTT.

The chain joins TRBV15 to TRBJ1-2; D remains ambiguous. The V end lost 0 bases, the J end lost 6 bases, and 8 bases lay between the germline ends. The CDR3 sequence is 13 residues long. CDR1 is LNHNV, CDR2 YYDKDF, per germline (reference sequence). CDR3 sequence (DNA): TGTGCCACCAGCAGAGATCGGGAGCATGGCTACACCTTC. Translated: CATSRDREHGYTF.

The chain has TRBV18 and TRBJ2-4; unclear D gene. The length of the CDR3 is 13 residues. Germline assignment: CDR1 KGHSH and CDR2 LQKENI. V was shortened by 0 bases and J by 6 bases, with 6 bases between the two germline ends. CDR3 region: CASSPPGLNIQYF. Here the CDR3 DNA reads TGTGCCAGCTCACCACCTGGTCTAAACATTCAGTACTTC.

The CDR3 DNA follows: TGTGCCAGCAGCTTAACCAGCTCCTACAATGAGCAGTTCTTC. Protein product: CASSLTSSYNEQFF. This rearrangement joins TRBV11-3 to TRBJ2-1; D unclear. Germline V gene sequence: CDR1 SGHNT, CDR2 YENEEA. Trimming cost V 2 bases and J 0 bases, with 5 bases left between them. There are 14 residues in the CDR3.

CDR3 coding DNA: TGCGCCAGCAGCTTGGCCGGTCGGGGGGCAAGGAACACTGAAGCTTTCTTT. Translation: CASSLAGRGARNTEAFF. The chain uses TRBV5-1 and TRBJ1-1; perhaps TRBD1 as D (6 bases). The CDR3 runs 17 residues. Germline assignment: CDR1 SGHRS and CDR2 YFSETQ. V gave up 0 bases and J gave up 1 base, with 16 bases separating them.

The chain is built from TRBV5-1 and TRBJ2-3; D is undetermined. Germline-derived CDR1 and CDR2 are SGHRS and YFSETQ. Trimming cost V 0 bases and J 0 bases, with 5 bases left between them. The CDR3 has 14 residues. CDR3 region: CASSLGLSTDTQYF. Written as DNA, the CDR3 is TGCGCCAGCAGCTTGGGTCTAAGCACAGATACGCAGTATTTT.

The J gene is TRBJ2-3, the V gene TRBV11-3, with a tentative D call TRBD1 (5 bases). This CDR3 is built from 15 residues. The V gene lost 1 base and the J gene lost 0 bases, with 8 bases spanning the gap. Germline V CDR1 and CDR2: SGHNT, YENEEA. The CDR3 DNA is TGTGCCAGCAGCTTAGGGGGCGGAAGCACAGATACGCAGTATTTT. It is translated as CASSLGGGSTDTQYF. Filled out from reference TRBV11-3 and TRBJ2-3, the complete variable domain reads EAGVVQSPRYKIIEKKQPVAFWCNPISGHNTLYWYLQNLGQGPELLIRYENEEAVDDSQLPKDRFSAERLKGVDSTLKIQPAELGDSAVYLCASSLGGGSTDTQYFGPGTRLTVL.

The CDR3 loop reads CASSIDLGSGELFF. In DNA form, the CDR3 reads TGTGCCAGTAGTATAGATCTTGGATCCGGGGAGCTGTTTTTT. V usage is TRBV19 and J usage is TRBJ2-2, with D unclear. Per the germline V gene, CDR1 is LNHDA and CDR2 is SQIVND (reference sequence). This CDR3 region has 14 residues. V shed 0 bases and J shed 6 bases, with 8 bases lying between them.